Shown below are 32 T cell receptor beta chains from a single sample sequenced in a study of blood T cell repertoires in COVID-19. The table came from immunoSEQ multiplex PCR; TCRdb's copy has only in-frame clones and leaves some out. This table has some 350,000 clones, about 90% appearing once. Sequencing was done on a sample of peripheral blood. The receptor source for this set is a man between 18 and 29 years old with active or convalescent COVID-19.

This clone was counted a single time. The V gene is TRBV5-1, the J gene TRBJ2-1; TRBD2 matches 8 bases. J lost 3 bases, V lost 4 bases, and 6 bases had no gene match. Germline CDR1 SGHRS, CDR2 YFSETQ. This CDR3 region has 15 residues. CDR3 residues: CASSPSGGRYNEQFF. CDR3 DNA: TGCGCCAGCAGCCCAAGCGGGGGCCGCTACAATGAGCAGTTCTTC.

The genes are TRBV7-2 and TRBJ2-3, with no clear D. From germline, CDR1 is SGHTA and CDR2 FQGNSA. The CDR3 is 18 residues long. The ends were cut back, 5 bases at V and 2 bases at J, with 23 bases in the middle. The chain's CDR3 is CASSPHAALVSVTDTQYF. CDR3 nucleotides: TGTGCCAGCAGCCCGCACGCCGCCCTCGTGAGCGTCACAGATACGCAGTATTTT.

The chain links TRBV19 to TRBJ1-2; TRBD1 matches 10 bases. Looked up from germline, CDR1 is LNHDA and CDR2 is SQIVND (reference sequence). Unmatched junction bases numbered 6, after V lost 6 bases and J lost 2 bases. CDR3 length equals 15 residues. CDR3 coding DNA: TGTGCCAGTAGCCTTAGACAGGGGGCCAACTATGGCTACACCTTC. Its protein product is CASSLRQGANYGYTF.

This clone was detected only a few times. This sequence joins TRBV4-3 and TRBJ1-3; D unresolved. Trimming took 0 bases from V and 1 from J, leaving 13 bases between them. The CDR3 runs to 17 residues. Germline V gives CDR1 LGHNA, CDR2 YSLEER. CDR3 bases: TGCGCCAGCAGCCAAGACCCCTCCGTATTGTCTGGAAACACCATATATTTT. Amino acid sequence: CASSQDPSVLSGNTIYF.

CDR3 DNA: TGTGCCATCACAAGTGGCACCACAGATACGCAGTATTTT. It translates to CAITSGTTDTQYF. The chain employs TRBV10-3 and TRBJ2-3, with D hard to call. In germline, CDR1 is ENHRY, CDR2 SYGVKD. Trimming left V 7 bases short and J 2 bases short, with 10 bases between. The CDR3 is 13 residues long.

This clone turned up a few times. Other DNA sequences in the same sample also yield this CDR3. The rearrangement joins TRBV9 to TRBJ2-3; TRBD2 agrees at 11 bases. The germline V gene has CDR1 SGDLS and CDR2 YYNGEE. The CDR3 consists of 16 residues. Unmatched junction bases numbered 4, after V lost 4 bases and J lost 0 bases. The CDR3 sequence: CASSLRLAGSTDTQYF. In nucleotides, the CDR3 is TGTGCCAGCAGCCTCAGACTAGCGGGGAGCACAGATACGCAGTATTTT.

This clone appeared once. CDR3 in amino acids: CASSLEGGKGNEQFF. CDR3 DNA sequence: TGTGCCAGCAGCTTAGAAGGCGGGAAGGGTAATGAGCAGTTCTTC. This rearrangement joins TRBV7-8 to TRBJ2-1, with D perhaps TRBD2 (6 bases). Germline V gene sequence: CDR1 SGHVS, CDR2 FQNEAQ. V gave up 1 base and J gave up 7 bases, with 14 bases separating them. The CDR3 length is 15 residues.

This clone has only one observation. Here the CDR3 DNA reads TGTGCCAGCAGCTTGAGGCGGTCCGCCCAATCCTACGAGCAGTACTTC. As protein: CASSLRRSAQSYEQYF. V and J are TRBV7-8 and TRBJ2-7; D gene ambiguous. Germline V gene lookup returns CDR1 SGHVS and CDR2 FQNEAQ. Trimming took off 3 bases at V and 1 base at J, with 16 bases between the two ends. This CDR3 spans 16 amino acids.

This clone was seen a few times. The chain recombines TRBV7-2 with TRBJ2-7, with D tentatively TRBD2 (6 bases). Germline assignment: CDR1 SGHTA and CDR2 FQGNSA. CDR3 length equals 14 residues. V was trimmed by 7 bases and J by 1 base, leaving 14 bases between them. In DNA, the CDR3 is TGTGCCAGCAACGTCGGGCGGGGTTCCTACGAGCAGTACTTC. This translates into CASNVGRGSYEQYF.

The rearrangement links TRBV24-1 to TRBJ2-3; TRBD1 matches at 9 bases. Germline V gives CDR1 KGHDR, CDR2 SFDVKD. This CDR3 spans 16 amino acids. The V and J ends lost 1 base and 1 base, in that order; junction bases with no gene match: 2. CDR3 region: CATSDLGTGRTDTQYF. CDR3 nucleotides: TGTGCCACCAGTGATTTAGGGACAGGGCGCACAGATACGCAGTATTTT.

The CDR3 region is CASSLDRGHGYTF. The CDR3 DNA reads as TGTGCCAGCAGCTTAGACAGGGGTCATGGCTACACCTTC. The chain uses TRBV7-6 and TRBJ1-2, with 7 bases that match TRBD1. Looked up from germline, CDR1 is SGHVS and CDR2 is FNYEAQ. This CDR3 has 13 residues. J was trimmed by 6 bases and V by 1 base; bases with no gene match: 2. The full variable domain, its missing parts supplied by reference TRBV7-6 and TRBJ1-2, is GAGVSQSPRYKVTKRGQDVALRCDPISGHVSLYWYRQALGQGPEFLTYFNYEAQQDKSGLPNDRFSAERPEGSISTLTIQRTEQRDSAMYRCASSLDRGHGYTFGSGTRLTVV.

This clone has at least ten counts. The DNA of the CDR3 is TGCGCCAGCAGCCAAGAGGGGGGAATTGGTGACATTCAGTACTTC. The encoded protein is CASSQEGGIGDIQYF. The chain employs TRBV4-1 and TRBJ2-4; possible D gene TRBD2, 6 bases. CDR1 MGHRA and CDR2 YSYEKL come from the germline V gene. The CDR3 has 15 residues. Trimming took 0 bases from V and 8 from J, leaving 14 bases between them.

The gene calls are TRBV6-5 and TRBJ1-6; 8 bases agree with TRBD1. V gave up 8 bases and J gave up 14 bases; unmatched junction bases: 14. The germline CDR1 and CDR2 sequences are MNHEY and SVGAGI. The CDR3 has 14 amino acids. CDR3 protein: CASDRTGNRVTLHF. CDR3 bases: TGTGCCAGCGACCGGACAGGGAACCGTGTGACCCTCCACTTT.

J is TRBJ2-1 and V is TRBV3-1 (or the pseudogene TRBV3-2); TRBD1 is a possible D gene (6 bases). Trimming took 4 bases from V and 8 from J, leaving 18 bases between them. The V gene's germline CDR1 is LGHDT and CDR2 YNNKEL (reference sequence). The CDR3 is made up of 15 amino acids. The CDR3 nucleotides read TGTGCCAGCAGCCGACAGGCTGCCCCTTTGGATGAGCAGTTCTTC. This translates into CASSRQAAPLDEQFF.

The CDR3 here is CASKREQYNEQFF. Here the CDR3 DNA reads TGTGCCAGTAAAAGGGAGCAGTACAATGAGCAGTTCTTC. This chain uses TRBV19 with TRBJ2-1; D possibly corresponds to TRBD2 (5 bases). The V gene's germline CDR1 is LNHDA and CDR2 SQIVND (reference sequence). There are 13 residues in the CDR3. Trimming pared 7 bases from V and 4 bases from J, leaving 11 bases between.

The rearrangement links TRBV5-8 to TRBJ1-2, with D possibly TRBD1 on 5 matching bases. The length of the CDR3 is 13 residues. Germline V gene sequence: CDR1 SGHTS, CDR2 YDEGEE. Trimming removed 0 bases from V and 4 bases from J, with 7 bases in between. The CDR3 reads CASSLVGGYGYTF. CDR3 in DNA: TGTGCCAGCAGCTTGGTGGGGGGCTATGGCTACACCTTC.

This CDR3 is CASSGTGLTEAFF. The CDR3, as DNA: TGTGCCAGCAGCGGGACAGGGCTCACTGAAGCTTTCTTT. This chain uses TRBV27 with TRBJ1-1; 9 positions match TRBD1. The J segment lost 4 bases and the V segment lost 6 bases, leaving 3 bases of the junction unmatched. CDR1 is MNHEY, CDR2 SMNVEV, per germline (reference sequence). The CDR3 is 13 amino acids.

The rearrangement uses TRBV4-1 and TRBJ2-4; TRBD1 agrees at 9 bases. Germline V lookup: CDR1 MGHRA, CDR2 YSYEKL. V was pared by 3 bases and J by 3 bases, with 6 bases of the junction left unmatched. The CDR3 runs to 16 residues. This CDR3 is CASSHLTGGGKNIQYF. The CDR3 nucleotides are TGCGCCAGCAGCCACCTGACAGGGGGTGGCAAAAACATTCAGTACTTC.

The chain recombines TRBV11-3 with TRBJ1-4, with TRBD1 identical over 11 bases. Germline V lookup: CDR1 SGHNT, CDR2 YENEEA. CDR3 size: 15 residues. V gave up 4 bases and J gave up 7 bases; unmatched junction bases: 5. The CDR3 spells CASSSTGTGGEKLFF. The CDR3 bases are TGTGCCAGCAGCTCTACCGGGACAGGGGGTGAAAAACTGTTTTTT.

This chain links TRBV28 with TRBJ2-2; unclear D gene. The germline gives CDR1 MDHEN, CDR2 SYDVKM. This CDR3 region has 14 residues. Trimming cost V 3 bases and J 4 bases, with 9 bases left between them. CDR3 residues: CASSLYRITGELFF. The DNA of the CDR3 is TGTGCCAGCAGTTTGTACAGAATCACCGGGGAGCTGTTTTTT.

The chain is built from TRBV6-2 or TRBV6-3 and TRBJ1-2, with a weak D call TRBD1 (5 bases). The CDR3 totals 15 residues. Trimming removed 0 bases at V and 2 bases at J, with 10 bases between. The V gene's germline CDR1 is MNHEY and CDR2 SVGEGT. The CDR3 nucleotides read TGTGCCAGCAGTTACTCAGTTACAGGAAACTATGGCTACACCTTC. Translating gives CASSYSVTGNYGYTF.

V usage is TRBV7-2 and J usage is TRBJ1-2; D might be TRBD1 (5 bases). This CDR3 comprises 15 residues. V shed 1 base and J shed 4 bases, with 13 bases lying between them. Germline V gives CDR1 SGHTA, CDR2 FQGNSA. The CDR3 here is CASSLEPGIPYGYTF. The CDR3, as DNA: TGTGCCAGCAGCTTAGAGCCAGGGATCCCCTATGGCTACACCTTC.

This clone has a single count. The DNA of the CDR3 is TGTGCCAGCTCACAGGGACAGCAGAAAGAAAAACTGTTTTTT. Its translation: CASSQGQQKEKLFF. This chain uses TRBV18 with TRBJ1-4; 7 nucleotides align to TRBD1. Germline CDR1 is KGHSH and CDR2 is LQKENI. Trimming at V came to 4 bases and at J to 8 bases, leaving 7 bases not matched to a gene. The CDR3 extends over 14 amino acids.

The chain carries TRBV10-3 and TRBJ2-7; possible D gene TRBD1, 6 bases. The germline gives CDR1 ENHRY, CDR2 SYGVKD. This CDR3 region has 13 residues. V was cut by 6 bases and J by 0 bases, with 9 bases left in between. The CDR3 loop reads CAIREQGSYEQYF. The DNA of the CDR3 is TGTGCCATCAGAGAACAGGGCTCCTACGAGCAGTACTTC.

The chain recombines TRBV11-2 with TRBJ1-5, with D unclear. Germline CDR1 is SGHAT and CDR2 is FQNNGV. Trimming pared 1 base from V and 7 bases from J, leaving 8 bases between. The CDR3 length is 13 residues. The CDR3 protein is CASSLGGEQPQHF. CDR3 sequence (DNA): TGTGCCAGCAGCTTAGGAGGTGAGCAGCCCCAGCATTTT.

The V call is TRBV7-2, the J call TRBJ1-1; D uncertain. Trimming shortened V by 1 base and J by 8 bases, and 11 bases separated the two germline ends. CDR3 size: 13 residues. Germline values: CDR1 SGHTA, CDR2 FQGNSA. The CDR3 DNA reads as TGTGCCAGCAGCTTAGATGAGGGTCAGGAAGCTTTCTTT. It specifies CASSLDEGQEAFF. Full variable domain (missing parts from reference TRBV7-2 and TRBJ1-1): GAGVSQSPSNKVTEKGKDVELRCDPISGHTALYWYRQSLGQGLEFLIYFQGNSAPDKSGLPSDRFSAERTGGSVSTLTIQRTQQEDSAVYLCASSLDEGQEAFFGQGTRLTVV.

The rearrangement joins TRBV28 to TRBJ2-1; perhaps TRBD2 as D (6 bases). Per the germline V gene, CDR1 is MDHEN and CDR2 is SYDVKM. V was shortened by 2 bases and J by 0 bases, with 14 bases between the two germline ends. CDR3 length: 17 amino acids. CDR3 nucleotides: TGTGCCAGCAGTTTAGCCGAGGGGACTCGCTCCTACAATGAGCAGTTCTTC. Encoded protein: CASSLAEGTRSYNEQFF.

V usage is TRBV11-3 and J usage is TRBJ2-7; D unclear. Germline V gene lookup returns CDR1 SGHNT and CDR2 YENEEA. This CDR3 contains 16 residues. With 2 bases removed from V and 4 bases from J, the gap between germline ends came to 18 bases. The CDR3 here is CASSLPGGPRFYEQYF. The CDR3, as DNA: TGTGCCAGCAGCTTACCGGGTGGCCCCAGATTTTACGAGCAGTACTTC.

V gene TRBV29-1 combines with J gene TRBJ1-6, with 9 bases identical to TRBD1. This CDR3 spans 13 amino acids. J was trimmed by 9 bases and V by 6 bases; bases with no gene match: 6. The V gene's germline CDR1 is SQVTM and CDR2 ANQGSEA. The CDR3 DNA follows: TGCAGCGTCGGGGACAGGGTGGGTTCACCCCTCCACTTT. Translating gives CSVGDRVGSPLHF.

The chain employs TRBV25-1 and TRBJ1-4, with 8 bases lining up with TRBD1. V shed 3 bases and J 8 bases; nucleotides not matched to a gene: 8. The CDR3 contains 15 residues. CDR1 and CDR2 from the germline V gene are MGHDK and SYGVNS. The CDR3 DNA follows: TGTGCCAGCAGTGATCCAAGGACAGGGTTGGAAAAACTGTTTTTT. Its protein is CASSDPRTGLEKLFF.

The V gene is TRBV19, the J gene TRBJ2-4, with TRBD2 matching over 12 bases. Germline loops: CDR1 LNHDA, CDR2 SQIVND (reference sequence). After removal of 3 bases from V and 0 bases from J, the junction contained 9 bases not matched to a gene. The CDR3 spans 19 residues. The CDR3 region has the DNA TGTGCCAGTAGTATTGATGGGTTGGGACTAGCGGGAGCCAAAAACATTCAGTACTTC. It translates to CASSIDGLGLAGAKNIQYF. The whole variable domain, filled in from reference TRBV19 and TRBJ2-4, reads DGGITQSPKYLFRKEGQNVTLSCEQNLNHDAMYWYRQDPGQGLRLIYYSQIVNDFQKGDIAEGYSVSREKKESFPLTVTSAQKNPTAFYLCASSIDGLGLAGAKNIQYFGAGTRLSVL.

In nucleotides, the CDR3 is TGTGCCAGCAGCTTCCAGCAGGGCCCAGATACGCAGTATTTT. Translation: CASSFQQGPDTQYF. The J gene is TRBJ2-3, the V gene TRBV5-5; D is perhaps TRBD1 (5 bases). The germline CDR1 and CDR2 sequences are SGHKS and YYEKEE (reference sequence). The CDR3 sequence is 14 residues long. V was trimmed by 2 bases and J by 4 bases, leaving 11 bases between them.